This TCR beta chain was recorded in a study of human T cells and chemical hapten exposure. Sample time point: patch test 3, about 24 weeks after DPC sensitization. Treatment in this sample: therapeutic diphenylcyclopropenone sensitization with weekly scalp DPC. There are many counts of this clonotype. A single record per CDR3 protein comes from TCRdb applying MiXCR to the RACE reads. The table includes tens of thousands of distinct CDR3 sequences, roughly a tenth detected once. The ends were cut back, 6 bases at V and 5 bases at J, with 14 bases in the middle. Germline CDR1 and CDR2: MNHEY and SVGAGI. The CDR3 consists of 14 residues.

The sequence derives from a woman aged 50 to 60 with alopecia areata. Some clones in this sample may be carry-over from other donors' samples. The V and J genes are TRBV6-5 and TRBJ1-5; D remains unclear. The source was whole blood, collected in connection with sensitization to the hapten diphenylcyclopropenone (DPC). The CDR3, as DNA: TGTGCCAGCAGCCCCGACACGATCCATCAGCCCCAGCATTTT. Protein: CASSPDTIHQPQHF.